The entry that follows covers one TCR beta chain sequence. The data were obtained in a study of sequential checkpoint blockade in melanoma. Background on the study: Arm A got nivolumab then ipilimumab; arm B the reverse, 1:1. Both treatment sequences were followed by maintenance nivolumab.

As to treatment: randomized to nivolumab then ipilimumab (arm A) or the reverse (arm B). Patients had received no earlier DNA-damaging chemotherapy. Live CD3+CD8+ CD19− CD56− cells were sorted from PBMCs. The CDR3 is made up of 18 amino acids. Losses at the gene ends were 5 bases for V and 3 bases for J; bases not matched to a gene: 17. Germline V CDR1 and CDR2: MNHEY, SMNVEV (reference sequence). Profiled with immunoSEQ multiplex PCR; TCRdb holds only in-frame clones, not every one. The sample records about 17,000 clones, approximately 77% being singletons. The sequence came from a human donor with melanoma. The genes are TRBV27 and TRBJ2-7; TRBD2 matches at 9 bases. The input for sequencing was CD8+ T cells sorted from blood (inferred from file names), taken from a patient given nivolumab and ipilimumab in sequence. CDR3 in amino acids: CASSPRGSGSSPYYEQYF. CDR3 DNA sequence: TGTGCCAGCAGTCCTCGGGGTAGCGGGAGCTCCCCCTACTACGAGCAGTACTTC.